The present entry profiles one T cell receptor (beta chain) with its context. No antigen is known for it. Clones were sequenced by immunoSEQ multiplex PCR, and TCRdb holds only the in-frame ones, with some missing. This repertoire shows around 70,000 clones, 90% found once; its top ten account for under 4%. The data stem from a study of cytotoxic CD8 clonotypes in ibrutinib-treated CLL. Study-level findings and limits: T-cell clonality at baseline went above that of age-matched healthy donors and rose and fell with circulating CD8+ T-cell counts.

CDR3 length: 14 amino acids. V dropped 4 bases and J dropped 6; count of bases not matched to a gene: 7. The V gene's germline CDR1 is SEHNR and CDR2 FQNEAQ (reference sequence). J is TRBJ2-7 and V is TRBV7-9, with TRBD1 matching 9 bases. Material: PBMCs, obtained after 12 months of ibrutinib treatment. The sequence was obtained from a human donor with chronic lymphocytic leukemia. The CDR3, as DNA: TGTGCCAGCAGCTCCCGAGACAGGGGGGTCGAGCAGTACTTC. Residues: CASSSRDRGVEQYF. Drawing the rest from reference TRBV7-9 and TRBJ2-7, the complete variable domain is DTGVSQNPRHKITKRGQNVTFRCDPISEHNRLYWYRQTLGQGPEFLTYFQNEAQLEKSRLLSDRFSAERPKGSFSTLEIQRTEQGDSAMYLCASSSRDRGVEQYFGPGTRLTVT.